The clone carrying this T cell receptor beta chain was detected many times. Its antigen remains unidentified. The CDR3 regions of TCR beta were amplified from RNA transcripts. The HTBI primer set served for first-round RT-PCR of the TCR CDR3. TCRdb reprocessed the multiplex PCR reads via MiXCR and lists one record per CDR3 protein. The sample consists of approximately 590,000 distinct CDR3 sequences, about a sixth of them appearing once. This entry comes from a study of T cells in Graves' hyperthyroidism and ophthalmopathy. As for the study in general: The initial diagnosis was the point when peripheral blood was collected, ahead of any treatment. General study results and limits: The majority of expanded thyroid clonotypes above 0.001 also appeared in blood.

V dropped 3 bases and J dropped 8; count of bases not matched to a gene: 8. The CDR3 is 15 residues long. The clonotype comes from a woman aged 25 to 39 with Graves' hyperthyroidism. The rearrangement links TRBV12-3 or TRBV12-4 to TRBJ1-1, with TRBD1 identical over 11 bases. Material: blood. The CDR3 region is CASSFSGQGGMEAFF. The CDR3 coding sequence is TGTGCCAGCAGTTTTTCGGGACAGGGGGGTATGGAAGCTTTCTTT.